This T cell receptor beta chain originates from a study of CD8 T cells in ankylosing spondylitis. Study-wide points: Among TCR beta sequences, a motif of fewer than 10 highly homologous variants appeared characteristic of ankylosing spondylitis blood. Significantly higher representation of disease-linked clones was reported for matched ankylosing spondylitis synovial fluid.

J gave up 6 bases and V 3 bases, and 8 bases lay outside the gene matches. This CDR3 comprises 14 residues. The germline CDR1 and CDR2 sequences are SGHRS and YFSETQ. TCRdb called the 5' RACE reads again in MiXCR, with one record for every CDR3 protein. The table includes roughly 450,000 distinct CDR3 sequences, 25% to 30% detected once. A note on this clonotype: The antigen remains unidentified.

The chain is built from TRBV5-1 and TRBJ1-2; 7 bases line up with TRBD1. The origin of this receptor is a male donor with ankylosing spondylitis. The sample taken for sequencing was blood, either unsorted or a sorted T cell fraction (not recorded which). In nucleotides, the CDR3 is TGCGCCAGCAGCTCGACAGGGTGGGAAAATGGCTACACCTTC. Amino acids: CASSSTGWENGYTF.